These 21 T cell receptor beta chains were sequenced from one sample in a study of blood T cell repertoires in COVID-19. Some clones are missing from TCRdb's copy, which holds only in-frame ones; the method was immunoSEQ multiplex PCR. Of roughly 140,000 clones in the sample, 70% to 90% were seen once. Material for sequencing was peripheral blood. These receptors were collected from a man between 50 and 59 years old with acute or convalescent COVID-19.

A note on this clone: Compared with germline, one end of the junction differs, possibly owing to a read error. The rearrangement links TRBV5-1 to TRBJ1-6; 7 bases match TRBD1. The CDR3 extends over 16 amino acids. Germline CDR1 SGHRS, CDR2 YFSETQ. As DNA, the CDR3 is TGCGCCAGCAGTTTGGGCCGACAGGGAAGGAATTCACCCCTCCACTTT. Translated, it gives CASSLGRQGRNSPLHF.

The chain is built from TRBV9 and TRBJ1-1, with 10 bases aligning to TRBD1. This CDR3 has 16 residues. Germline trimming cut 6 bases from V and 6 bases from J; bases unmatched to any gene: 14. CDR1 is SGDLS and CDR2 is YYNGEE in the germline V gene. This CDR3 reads CASKNRDRGNWAEAFF. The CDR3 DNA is TGTGCCAGCAAGAACCGGGACAGGGGAAATTGGGCTGAAGCTTTCTTT.

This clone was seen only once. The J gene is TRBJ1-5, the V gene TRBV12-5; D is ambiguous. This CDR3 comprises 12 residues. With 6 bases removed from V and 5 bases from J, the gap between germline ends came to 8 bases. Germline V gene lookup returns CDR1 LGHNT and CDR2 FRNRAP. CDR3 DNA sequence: TGTGCTAGTGGCCGGGTTTATCAGCCCCAGCATTTT. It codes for CASGRVYQPQHF.

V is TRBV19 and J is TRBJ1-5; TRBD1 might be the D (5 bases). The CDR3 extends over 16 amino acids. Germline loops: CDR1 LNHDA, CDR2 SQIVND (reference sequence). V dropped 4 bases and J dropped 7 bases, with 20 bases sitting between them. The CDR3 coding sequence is TGTGCCAGTAGTACGGGGAGGCAGGGAATCGTACAGCCCCAGCATTTT. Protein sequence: CASSTGRQGIVQPQHF.

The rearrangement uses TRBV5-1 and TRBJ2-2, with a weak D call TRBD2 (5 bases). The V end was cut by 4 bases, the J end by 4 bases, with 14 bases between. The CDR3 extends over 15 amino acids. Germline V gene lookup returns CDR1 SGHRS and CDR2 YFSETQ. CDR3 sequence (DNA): TGCGCCAGCAGCCTTCGAGGGCTAGGCACCGGGGAGCTGTTTTTT. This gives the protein CASSLRGLGTGELFF.

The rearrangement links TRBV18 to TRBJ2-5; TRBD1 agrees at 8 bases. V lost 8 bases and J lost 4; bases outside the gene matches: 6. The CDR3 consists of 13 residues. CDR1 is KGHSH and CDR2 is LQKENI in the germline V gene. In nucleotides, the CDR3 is TGTGCCAGCGCCGCAGGGGGCCGAGAGACCCAGTACTTC. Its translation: CASAAGGRETQYF.

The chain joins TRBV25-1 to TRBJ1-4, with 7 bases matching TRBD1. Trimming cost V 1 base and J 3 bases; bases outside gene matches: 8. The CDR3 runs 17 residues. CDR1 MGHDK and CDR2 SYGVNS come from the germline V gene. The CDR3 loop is CASSESDRAVSNEKLFF. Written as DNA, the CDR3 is TGTGCCAGCAGTGAATCCGACAGGGCGGTGTCTAATGAAAAACTGTTTTTT.

In DNA form, the CDR3 reads TGTGCCAGCAGTTTTTACCTCGGACAGGGGGCGGGAAACACCATATATTTT. This codes for CASSFYLGQGAGNTIYF. The V gene is TRBV28, the J gene TRBJ1-3, with 11 positions matching TRBD1. Unmatched junction bases numbered 8, after V lost 3 bases and J lost 4 bases. This CDR3 is 17 amino acids long. CDR1 MDHEN and CDR2 SYDVKM come from the germline V gene.

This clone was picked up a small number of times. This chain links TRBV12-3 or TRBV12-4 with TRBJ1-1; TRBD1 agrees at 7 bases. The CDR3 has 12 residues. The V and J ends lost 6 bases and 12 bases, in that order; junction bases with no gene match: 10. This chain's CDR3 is CASRAPQGRSFF. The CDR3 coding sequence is TGTGCCAGCAGGGCACCACAGGGGCGGTCTTTCTTT.

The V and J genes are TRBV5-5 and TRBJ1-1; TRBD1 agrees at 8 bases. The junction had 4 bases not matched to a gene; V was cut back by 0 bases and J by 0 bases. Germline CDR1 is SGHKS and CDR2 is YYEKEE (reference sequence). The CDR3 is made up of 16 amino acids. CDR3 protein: CASSLGRTGMNTEAFF. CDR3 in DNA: TGTGCCAGCAGCTTGGGACGGACAGGGATGAACACTGAAGCTTTCTTT.

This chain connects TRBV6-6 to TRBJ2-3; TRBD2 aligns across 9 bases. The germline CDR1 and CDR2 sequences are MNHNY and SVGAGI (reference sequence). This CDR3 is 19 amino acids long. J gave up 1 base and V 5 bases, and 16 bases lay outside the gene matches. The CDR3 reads CASSPPLAGGLGGTDTQYF. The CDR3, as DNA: TGTGCCAGCAGTCCCCCCCTCGCGGGGGGGCTGGGAGGCACAGATACGCAGTATTTT.

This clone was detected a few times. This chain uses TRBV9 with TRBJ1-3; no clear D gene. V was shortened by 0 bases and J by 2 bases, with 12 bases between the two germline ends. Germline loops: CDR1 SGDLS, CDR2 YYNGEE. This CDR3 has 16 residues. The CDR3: CASSVDPGNTGNTIYF. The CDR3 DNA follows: TGTGCCAGCAGCGTAGATCCAGGAAACACTGGAAACACCATATATTTT. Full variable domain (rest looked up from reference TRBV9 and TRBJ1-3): DSGVTQTPKHLITATGQRVTLRCSPRSGDLSVYWYQQSLDQGLQFLIQYYNGEERAKGNILERFSAQQFPDLHSELNLSSLELGDSALYFCASSVDPGNTGNTIYFGEGSWLTVV.

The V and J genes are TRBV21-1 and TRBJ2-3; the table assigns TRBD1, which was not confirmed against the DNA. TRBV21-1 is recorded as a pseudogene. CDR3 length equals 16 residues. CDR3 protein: CASSRGHTTLADTQYF. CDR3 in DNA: TGTGCCAGCAGCAGGGGACATACCACCCTCGCAGATACGCAGTATTTT.

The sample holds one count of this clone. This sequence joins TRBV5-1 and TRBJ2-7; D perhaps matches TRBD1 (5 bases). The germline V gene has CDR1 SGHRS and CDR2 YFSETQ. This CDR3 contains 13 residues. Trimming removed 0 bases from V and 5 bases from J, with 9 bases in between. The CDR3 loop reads CASSLDRFHEQYF. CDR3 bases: TGCGCCAGCAGCTTGGACAGGTTCCACGAGCAGTACTTC.

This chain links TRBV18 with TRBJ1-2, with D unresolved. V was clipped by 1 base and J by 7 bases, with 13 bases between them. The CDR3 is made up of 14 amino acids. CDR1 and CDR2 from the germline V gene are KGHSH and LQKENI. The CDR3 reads CASSPRFEVRGYTF. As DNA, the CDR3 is TGTGCCAGCTCACCACGGTTCGAGGTCCGTGGCTACACCTTC.

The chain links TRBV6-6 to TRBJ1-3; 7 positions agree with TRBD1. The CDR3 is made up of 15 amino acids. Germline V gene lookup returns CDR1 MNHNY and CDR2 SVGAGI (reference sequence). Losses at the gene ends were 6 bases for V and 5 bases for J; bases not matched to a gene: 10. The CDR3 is CASSRRGDVRNTIYF. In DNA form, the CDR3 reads TGTGCCAGCAGCCGCAGGGGGGATGTGAGAAACACCATATATTTT.

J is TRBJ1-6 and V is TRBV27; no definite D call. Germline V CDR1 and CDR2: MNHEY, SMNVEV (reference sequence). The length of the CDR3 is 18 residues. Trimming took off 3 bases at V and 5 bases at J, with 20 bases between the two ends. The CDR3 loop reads CASSLEQLATANNSPLHF. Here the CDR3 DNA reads TGTGCCAGCAGTTTGGAACAGCTCGCAACCGCTAATAATTCACCCCTCCACTTT.

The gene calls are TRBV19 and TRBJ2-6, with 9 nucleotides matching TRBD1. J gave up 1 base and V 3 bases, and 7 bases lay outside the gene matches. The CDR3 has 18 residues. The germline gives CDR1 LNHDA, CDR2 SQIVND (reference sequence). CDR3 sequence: CASSMINRGRSGANVLTF. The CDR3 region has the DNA TGTGCCAGTAGTATGATTAACAGGGGGCGATCTGGGGCCAACGTCCTGACTTTC.

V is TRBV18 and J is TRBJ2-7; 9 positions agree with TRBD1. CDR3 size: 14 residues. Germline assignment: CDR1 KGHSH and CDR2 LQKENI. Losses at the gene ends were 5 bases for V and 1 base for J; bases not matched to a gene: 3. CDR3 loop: CASSTGTGSYEQYF. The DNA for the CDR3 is TGTGCCAGCTCAACCGGGACAGGGTCCTACGAGCAGTACTTC. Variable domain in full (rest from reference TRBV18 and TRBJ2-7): NAGVMQNPRHLVRRRGQEARLRCSPMKGHSHVYWYRQLPEEGLKFMVYLQKENIIDESGMPKERFSAEFPKEGPSILRIQQVVRGDSAAYFCASSTGTGSYEQYFGPGTRLTVT.

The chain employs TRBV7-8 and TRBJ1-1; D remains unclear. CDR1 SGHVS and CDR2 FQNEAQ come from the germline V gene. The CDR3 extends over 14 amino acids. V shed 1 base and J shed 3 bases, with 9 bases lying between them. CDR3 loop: CASSLVVLYTEAFF. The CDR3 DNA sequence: TGTGCCAGCAGCTTAGTAGTCCTCTACACTGAAGCTTTCTTT.

CDR3: CASSEVRGVDNEQFF. The DNA for the CDR3 is TGCGCCAGCAGTGAGGTACGGGGGGTTGACAATGAGCAGTTCTTC. The V call is TRBV10-1, the J call TRBJ2-1; TRBD2 aligns across 7 bases. CDR3 length: 15 amino acids. With V trimmed by 2 bases and J by 5 bases, 6 bases remained unmatched. Germline V lookup: CDR1 WNHNN, CDR2 SYGVQD (reference sequence).